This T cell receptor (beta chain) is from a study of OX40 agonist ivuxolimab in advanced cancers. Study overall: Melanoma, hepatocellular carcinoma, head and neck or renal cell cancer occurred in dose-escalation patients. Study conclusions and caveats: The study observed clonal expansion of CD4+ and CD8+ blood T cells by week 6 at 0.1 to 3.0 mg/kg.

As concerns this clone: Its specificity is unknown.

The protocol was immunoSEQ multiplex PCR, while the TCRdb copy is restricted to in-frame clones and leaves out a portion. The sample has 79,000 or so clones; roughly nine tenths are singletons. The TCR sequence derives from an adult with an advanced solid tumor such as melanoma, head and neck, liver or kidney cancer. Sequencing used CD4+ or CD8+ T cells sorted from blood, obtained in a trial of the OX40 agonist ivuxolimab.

The CDR3 reads CASRPLERTDTQYF. The CDR3 DNA reads TGTGCCAGCAGACCTCTTGAACGCACAGATACGCAGTATTTT. The rearrangement uses TRBV6-1 and TRBJ2-3; D is unclear. The CDR3 covers 14 residues. Germline V gives CDR1 MNHNS, CDR2 SASEGT. The V end was cut by 6 bases, the J end by 1 base, with 11 bases between.